Below are 13 T cell receptor beta chains sequenced from a single sample in a study of T cells in Graves' hyperthyroidism and ophthalmopathy. What was amplified from RNA transcripts were TCR beta CDR3 regions. HTBI primers were the set used in a first-round RT-PCR of the TCR CDR3. MiXCR, applied by TCRdb to the multiplex PCR reads, yields one record per CDR3 protein. Among almost 600,000 distinct CDR3 sequences, about 45% were seen once, and the ten largest hold about 8.3%. The sample was peripheral blood or thyroid tissue (not recorded which). The receptors were sampled from a woman under 30 with Graves' hyperthyroidism.

Comment on this clonotype: This CDR3 fails to terminate in the conserved phenylalanine or tryptophan, so it likely reflects a read error. No DNA is shown, since the ends of the CDR3 on it are uncertain; the CDR3 is the one TCRdb lists. This sequence joins TRBV6-1 and TRBJ1-1; the table's TRBD1 call for D was not verified on the DNA. 11 amino acids form the CDR3, both terminal residues included. The germline gives CDR1 MNHNS, CDR2 SASEGT. CDR3 in amino acids: CASSLTLGGKR.

The rearrangement joins TRBV29-1 to TRBJ2-7; D might be TRBD2 (5 bases). Per germline, CDR1 SQVTM and CDR2 ANQGSEA. The V end was cut by 4 bases, the J end by 6 bases, with 16 bases between. CDR3 length: 13 amino acids. CDR3 nucleotides: TGCAGCGTTGCAGAGGGCTCTCCCCCCGAGCAGTACTTC. Protein sequence: CSVAEGSPPEQYF.

CDR3 bases: TGTGCCACCAGTGATCCAACCGGGACAGGGCTCTCTGGGGCCAACGTCCTGACTTTC. The encoded protein is CATSDPTGTGLSGANVLTF. The chain uses TRBV24-1 and TRBJ2-6; 9 nucleotides align to TRBD1. Germline V gene lookup returns CDR1 KGHDR and CDR2 SFDVKD. The CDR3 sequence is 19 residues long. With 3 bases clipped from V and 0 bases from J, the junction kept 8 bases outside the gene matches.

CDR3 DNA: TGTGCCAGCAGTTACCTAGCGGGAGGGCTGTTTTTT. This sequence encodes CASSYLAGGLFF. The chain combines TRBV6-5 with TRBJ2-2; 11 positions match TRBD2. The CDR3 contains 12 residues. The V gene's germline CDR1 is MNHEY and CDR2 SVGAGI. V lost 2 bases and J lost 13; bases outside the gene matches: 0.

The V and J genes are TRBV29-1 and TRBJ2-5; unclear D gene. V shed 7 bases and J shed 5 bases, with 11 bases lying between them. The CDR3 contains 11 residues. Germline V CDR1 and CDR2: SQVTM, ANQGSEA. The CDR3 is CSGRSRETQYF. The CDR3 nucleotides read TGCAGCGGCAGGAGCCGGGAGACCCAGTACTTC.

This clonotype has only one observation. This may be a read error, as it is one base from a much larger clone. The rearrangement joins TRBV6-2 or TRBV6-3 to TRBJ2-7; a weak D match, TRBD1 (6 bases). The germline V gene has CDR1 MNHEY and CDR2 SVGEGT. CDR3 length equals 14 residues. CDR3 amino acids: CASCYLGQTYEQYF. CDR3 DNA: TGTGCCAGCTGTTACCTCGGACAGACCTACGAGCAGTACTTC.

In this sample, this clonotype turned up many times. This chain's CDR3 is CASSLEAASISLGYTF. CDR3 nucleotides: TGTGCCAGCAGCTTAGAAGCGGCTTCAATATCTCTTGGCTACACCTTC. The rearrangement links TRBV11-3 to TRBJ1-2; unclear D gene. In germline, CDR1 is SGHNT, CDR2 YENEEA. This CDR3 region has 16 residues. The V gene lost 0 bases and the J gene lost 7 bases, with 18 bases spanning the gap.

A remark on this clonotype: This may come from a read error, since a much larger clone is one base off. The chain combines TRBV7-8 with TRBJ2-5; 9 nucleotides match TRBD2. CDR1 and CDR2 (germline): SGHVS, FQNEAQ. V gave up 5 bases and J gave up 6 bases; unmatched junction bases: 13. The CDR3 consists of 16 residues. In DNA form, the CDR3 reads TGTGCCAGCAGCCCTTATTCTGGCGGGAGGGGGAAGACCCAGTACTTC. This codes for CASSPYSGGRGKTQYF. Variable domain in full (rest from reference TRBV7-8 and TRBJ2-5): GAGVSQSPRYKVAKRGQDVALRCDPISGHVSLFWYQQALGQGPEFLTYFQNEAQLDKSGLPSDRFFAERPEGSVSTLKIQRTQQEDSAVYLCASSPYSGGRGKTQYFGPGTRLLVL.

This clonotype has only a few counts. The chain links TRBV4-1 to TRBJ2-7; a weak D match, TRBD2 (6 bases). CDR1 and CDR2 (germline): MGHRA, YSYEKL. CDR3 size: 15 residues. V was pared by 6 bases and J by 5 bases, with 20 bases between. The DNA of the CDR3 is TGCGCCAGCAGTGCCCCAGGGACTCCGTCCAACGAGCAGTACTTC. It is translated as CASSAPGTPSNEQYF.

This chain uses TRBV5-1 with TRBJ2-7; 16 positions match TRBD2. Trimming removed 4 bases from V and 6 bases from J; junction bases left unmatched: 10. Per the germline V gene, CDR1 is SGHRS and CDR2 is YFSETQ. CDR3 length equals 17 residues. This CDR3 reads CASSQPGLAGGPGEQYF. The CDR3 nucleotides are TGCGCCAGCAGCCAACCGGGACTAGCGGGAGGGCCAGGCGAGCAGTACTTC.

The chain uses TRBV12-3 or TRBV12-4 and TRBJ1-3, with D perhaps matching TRBD1 (5 bases). Trimming cost V 4 bases and J 10 bases, with 17 bases left between them. The CDR3 consists of 14 residues. Written as DNA, the CDR3 is TGTGCCAGCAGTTACTCGGGACGCCTGGAGACCATATATTTT. Its translation is CASSYSGRLETIYF.

In its sample, this clonotype was seen many times. The chain employs TRBV20-1 and TRBJ2-7; D is unresolved. The CDR3 sequence is 16 residues long. The germline gives CDR1 DFQATT, CDR2 SNEGSKA (reference sequence). The germline V and J ends were trimmed by 0 bases and 3 bases, with 18 bases remaining between them. CDR3 DNA sequence: TGCAGTGCTAGAGATATTCCTTTTGTAAAGGGCTACGAGCAGTACTTC. The encoded protein is CSARDIPFVKGYEQYF.

In its sample, this clonotype was seen many times. The rearrangement links TRBV19 to TRBJ1-2; D may be TRBD1 (5 bases). Trimming pared 6 bases from V and 7 bases from J, leaving 12 bases between. CDR3 length equals 12 residues. The germline V gene encodes CDR1 LNHDA and CDR2 SQIVND (reference sequence). Written as DNA, the CDR3 is TGTGCCAGTAGACTAGGGGCCGCTGGCTACACCTTC. Amino acid sequence: CASRLGAAGYTF.